Below, one T cell receptor beta chain is given with its context. What it binds is unknown. The data are from a study of cytomegalovirus exposure and HLA in healthy donors. Findings and limits, study-wide: There were some public TCRs occurring in many donors, but most TCR sequences were rare. In the 130 or so validation repertoires, just under 95% of cluster scores exceeded 0, per a later analysis.

These donors were members of the approximately 110-subject validation cohort, a group separate from the approximately 700-subject first cohort. Generated by immunoSEQ multiplex PCR, the TCRdb table keeps only in-frame clones and is missing some. The sample lists under 250,000 clones; about 90% were seen once. From germline, CDR1 is WNHNN and CDR2 SYGVQD (reference sequence). The V end lost 3 bases, the J end lost 4 bases, and 12 bases lay between the germline ends. The CDR3 has 14 residues. The receptor comes from a man aged 18-30 years in good health and CMV-seropositive. Sequencing was performed on PBMCs. V is TRBV10-1 and J is TRBJ2-5; D possibly matches TRBD1 or TRBD2 (5 bases each). CDR3: CASSDTGPGETQYF. The CDR3, as DNA: TGCGCCAGCAGTGATACGGGGCCCGGAGAGACCCAGTACTTC.